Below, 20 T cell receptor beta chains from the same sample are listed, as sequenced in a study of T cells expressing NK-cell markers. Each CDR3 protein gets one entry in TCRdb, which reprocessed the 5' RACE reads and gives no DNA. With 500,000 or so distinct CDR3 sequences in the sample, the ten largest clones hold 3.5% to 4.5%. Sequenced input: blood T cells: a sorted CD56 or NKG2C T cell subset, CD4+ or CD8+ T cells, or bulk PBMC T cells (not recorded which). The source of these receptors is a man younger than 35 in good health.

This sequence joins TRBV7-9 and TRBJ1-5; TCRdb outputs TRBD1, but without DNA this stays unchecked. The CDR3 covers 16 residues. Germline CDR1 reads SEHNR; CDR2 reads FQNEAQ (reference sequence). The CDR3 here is CASSKGPGTSNQPQHF.

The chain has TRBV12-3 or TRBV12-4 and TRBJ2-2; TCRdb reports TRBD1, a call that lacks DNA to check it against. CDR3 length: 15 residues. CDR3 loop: CASCRRGSNTGELFF.

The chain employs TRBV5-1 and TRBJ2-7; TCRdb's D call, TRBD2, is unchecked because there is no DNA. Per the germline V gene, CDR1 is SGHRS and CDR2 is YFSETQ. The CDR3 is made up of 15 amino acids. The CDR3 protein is CASSLDGTSPYEQYF.

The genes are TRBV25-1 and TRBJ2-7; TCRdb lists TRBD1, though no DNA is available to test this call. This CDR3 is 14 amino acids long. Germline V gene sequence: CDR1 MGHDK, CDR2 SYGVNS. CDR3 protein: CASSERGSHYEQYF.

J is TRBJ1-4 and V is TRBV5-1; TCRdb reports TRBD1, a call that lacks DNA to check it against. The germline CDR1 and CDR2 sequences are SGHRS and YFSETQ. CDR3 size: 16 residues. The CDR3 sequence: CASSLDSGQLNEKLFF. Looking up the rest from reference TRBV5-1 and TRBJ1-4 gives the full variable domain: KAGVTQTPRYLIKTRGQQVTLSCSPISGHRSVSWYQQTPGQGLQFLFEYFSETQRNKGNFPGRFSGRQFSNSRSEMNVSTLELGDSALYLCASSLDSGQLNEKLFFGSGTQLSVL.

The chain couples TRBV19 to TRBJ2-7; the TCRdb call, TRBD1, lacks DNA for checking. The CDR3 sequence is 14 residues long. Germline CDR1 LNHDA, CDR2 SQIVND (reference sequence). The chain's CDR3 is CASSSIRRGDEQYF.

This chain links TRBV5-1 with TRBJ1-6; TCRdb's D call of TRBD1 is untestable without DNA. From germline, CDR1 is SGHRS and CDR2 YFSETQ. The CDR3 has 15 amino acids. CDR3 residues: CASSLVQGAGSPLHF.

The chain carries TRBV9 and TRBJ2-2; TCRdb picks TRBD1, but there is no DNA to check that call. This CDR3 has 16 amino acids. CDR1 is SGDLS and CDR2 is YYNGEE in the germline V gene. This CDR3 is CASSARGAGVSGELFF.

This CDR3 is CASSLAGGLDEKLFF. This chain uses TRBV5-1 with TRBJ1-4; absent DNA, TCRdb's TRBD1 call cannot be checked. CDR3 length equals 15 residues. The germline gives CDR1 SGHRS, CDR2 YFSETQ.

CDR3 loop: CASSRAFNSPLHF. V usage is TRBV12-3 or TRBV12-4 and J usage is TRBJ1-6. The CDR3 consists of 13 residues.

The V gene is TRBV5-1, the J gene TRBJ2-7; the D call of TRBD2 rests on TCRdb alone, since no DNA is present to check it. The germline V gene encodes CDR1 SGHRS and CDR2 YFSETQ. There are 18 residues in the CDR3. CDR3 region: CASSLKRAGPLYINEQYF.

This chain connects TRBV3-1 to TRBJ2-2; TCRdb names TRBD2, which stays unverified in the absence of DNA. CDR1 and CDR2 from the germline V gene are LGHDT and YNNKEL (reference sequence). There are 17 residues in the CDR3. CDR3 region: CASSLGFGTSATGELFF.

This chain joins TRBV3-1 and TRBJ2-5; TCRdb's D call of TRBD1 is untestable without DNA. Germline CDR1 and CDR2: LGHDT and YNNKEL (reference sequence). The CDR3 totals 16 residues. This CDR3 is CASSLRTGGIMETQYF.

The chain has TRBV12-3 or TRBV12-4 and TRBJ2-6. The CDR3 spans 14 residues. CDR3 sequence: CASSFGSGANVLTF.

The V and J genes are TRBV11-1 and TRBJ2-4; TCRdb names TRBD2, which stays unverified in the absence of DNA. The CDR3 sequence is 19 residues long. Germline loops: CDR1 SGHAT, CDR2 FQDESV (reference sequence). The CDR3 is CASSPRAAGVLASKNIQYF.

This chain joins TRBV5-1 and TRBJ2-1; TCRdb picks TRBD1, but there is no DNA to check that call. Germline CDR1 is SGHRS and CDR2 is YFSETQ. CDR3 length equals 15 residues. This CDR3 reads CASSLGGAIYNEQFF.

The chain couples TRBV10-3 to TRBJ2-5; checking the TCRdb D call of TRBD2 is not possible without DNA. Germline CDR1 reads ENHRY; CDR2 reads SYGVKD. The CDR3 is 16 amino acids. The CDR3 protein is CAISASSGGPQETQYF.

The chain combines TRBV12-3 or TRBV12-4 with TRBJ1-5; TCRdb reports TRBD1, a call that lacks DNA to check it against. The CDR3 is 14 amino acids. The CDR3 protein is CASSSLGGNQPQHF.

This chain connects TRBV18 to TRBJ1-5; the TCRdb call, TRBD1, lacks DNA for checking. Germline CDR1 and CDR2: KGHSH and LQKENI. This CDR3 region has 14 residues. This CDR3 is CASSPDPGYQPQHF.

This CDR3 reads CASSFSAGRSTGQYF. V is TRBV27 and J is TRBJ2-5; TCRdb picks TRBD2, but there is no DNA to check that call. This CDR3 is built from 15 residues. Per germline, CDR1 MNHEY and CDR2 SMNVEV (reference sequence).